This T cell receptor (beta chain) was identified during a study of early T cells in non-severe SARS-CoV-2 infection. The CDR3 totals 15 residues. V lost 4 bases, J lost 6 bases, and 16 bases lay in between. CDR1 is LNHDA, CDR2 SQIVND, per germline (reference sequence). TCRdb ran MiXCR on the 5' RACE reads and lists one entry per CDR3 protein. The table shows under 70,000 distinct CDR3 sequences, with about an eighth occurring only once. This TCR was sampled from an adult who was a healthcare worker with PCR-confirmed SARS-CoV-2 infection or an uninfected control (not recorded which). The sequenced sample was whole blood. The chain uses TRBV19 and TRBJ1-5, with a weak D call TRBD1 (6 bases). The CDR3 here is CASSTQMGGGQPQHF. The CDR3 DNA sequence: TGTGCCAGTAGTACCCAAATGGGGGGCGGTCAGCCCCAGCATTTT. The full variable domain, with the rest looked up from reference TRBV19 and TRBJ1-5, is DGGITQSPKYLFRKEGQNVTLSCEQNLNHDAMYWYRQDPGQGLRLIYYSQIVNDFQKGDIAEGYSVSREKKESFPLTVTSAQKNPTAFYLCASSTQMGGGQPQHFGDGTRLSIL.